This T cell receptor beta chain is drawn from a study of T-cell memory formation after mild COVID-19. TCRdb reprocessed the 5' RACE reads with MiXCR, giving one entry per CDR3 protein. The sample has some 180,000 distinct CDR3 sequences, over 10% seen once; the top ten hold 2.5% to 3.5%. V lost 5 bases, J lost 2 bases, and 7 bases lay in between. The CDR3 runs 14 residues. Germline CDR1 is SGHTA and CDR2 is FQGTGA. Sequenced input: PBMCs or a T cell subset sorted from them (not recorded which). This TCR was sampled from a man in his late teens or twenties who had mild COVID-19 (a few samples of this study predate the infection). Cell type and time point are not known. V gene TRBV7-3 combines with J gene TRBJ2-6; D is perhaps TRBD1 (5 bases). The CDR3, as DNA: TGTGCCAGCAGCGACAGAACTGGGGCCAACGTCCTGACTTTC. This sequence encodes CASSDRTGANVLTF.